This T cell receptor (beta chain) derives from a study of breast tumors, draining lymph nodes, adjacent tissues. Study findings and constraints: Tumors had less TCR diversity than lymph nodes, more than nontumor tissue.

Axillary draining lymph nodes of breast cancer patients supplied the node samples. There are 16 residues in the CDR3. Trimming cost V 0 bases and J 2 bases, with 11 bases left between them. Germline values: CDR1 MGHRA, CDR2 YSYEKL. A single record per CDR3 protein comes from TCRdb applying MiXCR to the multiplex PCR reads. The repertoire holds fewer than 200,000 distinct CDR3 sequences, with approximately 33% as singletons. There are many counts of this clonotype. Its target is unknown. The chain has TRBV4-1 and TRBJ2-1; maybe TRBD2 (5 bases). The sample was axillary lymph node tissue. The clonotype originates from a female donor with breast cancer. Some clones in this sample may be carry-over from other donors' samples. The CDR3 DNA reads TGCGCCAGCAGCCAAGATCGAAGCGGAGCCTACAATGAGCAGTTCTTC. It is translated as CASSQDRSGAYNEQFF.